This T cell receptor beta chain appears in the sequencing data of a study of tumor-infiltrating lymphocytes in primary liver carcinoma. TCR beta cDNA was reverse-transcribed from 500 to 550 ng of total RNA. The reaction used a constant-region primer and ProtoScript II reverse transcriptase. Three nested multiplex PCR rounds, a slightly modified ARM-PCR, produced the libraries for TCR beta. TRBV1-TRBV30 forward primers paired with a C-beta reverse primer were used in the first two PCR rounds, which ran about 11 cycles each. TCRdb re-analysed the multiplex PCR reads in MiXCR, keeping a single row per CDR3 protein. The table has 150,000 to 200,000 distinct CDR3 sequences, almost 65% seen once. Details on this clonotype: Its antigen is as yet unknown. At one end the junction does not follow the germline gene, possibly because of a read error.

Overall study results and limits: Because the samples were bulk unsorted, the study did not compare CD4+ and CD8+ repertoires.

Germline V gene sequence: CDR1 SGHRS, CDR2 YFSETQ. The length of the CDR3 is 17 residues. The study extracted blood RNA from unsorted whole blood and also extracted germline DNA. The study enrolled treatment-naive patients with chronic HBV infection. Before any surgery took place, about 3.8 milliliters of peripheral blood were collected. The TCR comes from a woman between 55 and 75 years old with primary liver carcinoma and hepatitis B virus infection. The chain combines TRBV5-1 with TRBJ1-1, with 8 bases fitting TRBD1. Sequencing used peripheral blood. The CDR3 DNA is TGCGCCAGCAGCCCGGCCGAGACAGGGGTTCGGAACACTGAAACTTTCTTT. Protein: CASSPAETGVRNTETFF.